Reported below is one T cell receptor (beta chain). Data came from immunoSEQ multiplex PCR; TCRdb stores just in-frame clones and leaves some out. The profile shows almost 50,000 clones, less than 95% of them singletons. This entry belongs to a study of T cell changes during pregnancy in multiple sclerosis. The CDR3 spans 18 residues. V was shortened by 5 bases and J by 0 bases, with 22 bases between the two germline ends. The V gene's germline CDR1 is SGHVS and CDR2 FQNEAQ. V is TRBV7-8 and J is TRBJ1-1, with D perhaps TRBD1 (5 bases). Sequencing was performed on CD4+ T cells from peripheral blood mononuclear cells, taken in the third trimester of pregnancy. The source of this sequence is a female donor with multiple sclerosis, enrolled in a pregnancy study. The CDR3 nucleotides are TGTGCCAGCAGCAAACGTCAGGGTTCCCTCGTCATGAACACTGAAGCTTTCTTT. Protein product: CASSKRQGSLVMNTEAFF. Full variable domain (outside the CDR3, taken from reference TRBV7-8 and TRBJ1-1): GAGVSQSPRYKVAKRGQDVALRCDPISGHVSLFWYQQALGQGPEFLTYFQNEAQLDKSGLPSDRFFAERPEGSVSTLKIQRTQQEDSAVYLCASSKRQGSLVMNTEAFFGQGTRLTVV.